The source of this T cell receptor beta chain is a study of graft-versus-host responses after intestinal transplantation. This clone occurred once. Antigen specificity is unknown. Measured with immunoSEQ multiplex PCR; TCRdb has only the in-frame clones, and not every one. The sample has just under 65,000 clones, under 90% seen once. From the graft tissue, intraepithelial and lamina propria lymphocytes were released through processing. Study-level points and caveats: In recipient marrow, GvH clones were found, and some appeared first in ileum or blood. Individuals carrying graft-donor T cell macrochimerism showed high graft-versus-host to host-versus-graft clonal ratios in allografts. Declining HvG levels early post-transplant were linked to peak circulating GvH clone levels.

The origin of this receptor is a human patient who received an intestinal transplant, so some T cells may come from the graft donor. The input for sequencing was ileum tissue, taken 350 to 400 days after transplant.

In DNA, the CDR3 is TGTGCCAGCAGCGTAGAGGCTGCTCCCGAAAAACTGTTTTTT. Amino acid sequence: CASSVEAAPEKLFF. The V and J genes are TRBV9 and TRBJ1-4; D is unresolved. V was trimmed by 0 bases and J by 8 bases, leaving 11 bases between them. The CDR3 is 14 amino acids. Germline values: CDR1 SGDLS, CDR2 YYNGEE.